Following are 9 T cell receptor beta chains from one sample sequenced in a study of blood T cell repertoires in COVID-19. The table came from immunoSEQ multiplex PCR; TCRdb's copy has only in-frame clones and leaves some out. Among about 190,000 clones, around 80% were seen once, and the ten largest hold around 17%. Sequenced material: PBMCs or T cells enriched from blood (not recorded which). The receptors here all came from a woman in her fifties or sixties with acute COVID-19.

This clone has more than one count but fewer than ten. The chain recombines TRBV10-3 with TRBJ1-1, with D maybe TRBD1 (5 bases). Trimming removed 3 bases from V and 7 bases from J, with 15 bases in between. The CDR3 has 14 amino acids. CDR1 and CDR2 from the germline V gene are ENHRY and SYGVKD. The CDR3 DNA is TGTGCCATCAGTGATAACAGGAAGCCCCATGAAGCTTTCTTT. This gives the protein CAISDNRKPHEAFF.

The chain has TRBV10-3 and TRBJ2-2; 7 bases line up with TRBD2. The CDR3 covers 15 residues. Germline-derived CDR1 and CDR2 are ENHRY and SYGVKD. The J segment lost 4 bases and the V segment lost 4 bases, leaving 6 bases of the junction unmatched. The CDR3 loop reads CAISAYERGTGELFF. In nucleotides, the CDR3 is TGTGCCATCAGTGCCTATGAGCGGGGCACCGGGGAGCTGTTTTTT.

The chain recombines TRBV7-3 with TRBJ1-1; D possibly corresponds to TRBD1 (6 bases). This CDR3 is 15 amino acids long. V was shortened by 4 bases and J by 0 bases, with 12 bases between the two germline ends. The germline CDR1 and CDR2 sequences are SGHTA and FQGTGA. The CDR3 is CASSSTTGLNTEAFF. The CDR3 coding sequence is TGTGCCAGCAGCTCGACGACAGGATTGAACACTGAAGCTTTCTTT. The whole variable domain, remainder taken from reference TRBV7-3 and TRBJ1-1, is GAGVSQTPSNKVTEKGKYVELRCDPISGHTALYWYRQSLGQGPEFLIYFQGTGAADDSGLPNDRFFAVRPEGSVSTLKIQRTERGDSAVYLCASSSTTGLNTEAFFGQGTRLTVV.

This clone was counted a few times. The chain carries TRBV30 and TRBJ2-1; TRBD2 aligns across 10 bases. The junction had 5 bases not matched to a gene; V was cut back by 0 bases and J by 3 bases. The CDR3 extends over 16 amino acids. The germline CDR1 and CDR2 sequences are GTSNPN and SVGIG (reference sequence). The chain's CDR3 is CAWSVPRTSGYNEQFF. The CDR3 bases are TGTGCCTGGAGTGTACCTCGGACTAGCGGCTACAATGAGCAGTTCTTC.

The CDR3 is CASSPIGQGNEKLFF. CDR3 sequence (DNA): TGTGCCAGCAGCCCCATTGGACAGGGTAATGAAAAACTGTTTTTT. This chain uses TRBV5-5 with TRBJ1-4; 8 nucleotides agree with TRBD1. Germline assignment: CDR1 SGHKS and CDR2 YYEKEE (reference sequence). The CDR3 covers 15 residues. With V trimmed by 4 bases and J by 4 bases, 6 bases remained unmatched. Variable domain in full (rest from reference TRBV5-5 and TRBJ1-4): DAGVTQSPTHLIKTRGQQVTLRCSPISGHKSVSWYQQVLGQGPQFIFQYYEKEERGRGNFPDRFSARQFPNYSSELNVNALLLGDSALYLCASSPIGQGNEKLFFGSGTQLSVL.

This clone was found once. The chain employs TRBV10-3 and TRBJ2-7; D is ambiguous. V shed 2 bases and J shed 6 bases, with 11 bases lying between them. CDR3 length equals 13 residues. Germline V gene data show CDR1 as ENHRY and CDR2 as SYGVKD. The CDR3 nucleotides read TGTGCCATCAGTGAGCCACAGAAACGCGAGCAGTACGTC. It specifies CAISEPQKREQYV.

The chain recombines TRBV6-5 with TRBJ2-1, with 7 bases aligning to TRBD2. This CDR3 is built from 13 residues. Germline CDR1 and CDR2: MNHEY and SVGAGI. J lost 8 bases, V lost 5 bases, and 6 bases had no gene match. The DNA for the CDR3 is TGTGCCAGCAGTACCTCACGGGGGGATGAGCAGTTCTTC. Translating gives CASSTSRGDEQFF.

The chain carries TRBV7-2 and TRBJ1-1, with TRBD1 matching 9 bases. V gave up 5 bases and J gave up 5 bases; unmatched junction bases: 6. Germline values: CDR1 SGHTA, CDR2 FQGNSA. CDR3 size: 14 residues. CDR3 bases: TGTGCCAGCAGCATTCAGGGACAGGGTACTGAAGCTTTCTTT. Its translation is CASSIQGQGTEAFF.

The rearrangement uses TRBV6-2 or TRBV6-3 and TRBJ2-3; 11 bases are shared with TRBD2. Germline CDR1 reads MNHEY; CDR2 reads SVGEGT. The CDR3 runs to 19 residues. V trimming: 5 bases; J trimming: 1 base; junction bases outside the gene matches: 14. CDR3 DNA: TGTGCCAGCAGTAGGACTAGCGGGCCTTTTTCCAAACGCACAGATACGCAGTATTTT. It is translated as CASSRTSGPFSKRTDTQYF.